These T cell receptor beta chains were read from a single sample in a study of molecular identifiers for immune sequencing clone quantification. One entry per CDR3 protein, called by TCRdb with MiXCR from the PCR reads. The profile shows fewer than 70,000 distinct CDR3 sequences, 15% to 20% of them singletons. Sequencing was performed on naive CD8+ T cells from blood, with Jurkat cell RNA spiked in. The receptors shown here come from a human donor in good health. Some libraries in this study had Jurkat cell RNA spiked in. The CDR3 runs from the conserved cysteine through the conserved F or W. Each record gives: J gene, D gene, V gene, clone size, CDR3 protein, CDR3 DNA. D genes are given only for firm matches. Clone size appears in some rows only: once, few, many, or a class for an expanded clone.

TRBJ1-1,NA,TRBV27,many,CASSLFSMNTEAFF,TGTGCCAGCAGTTTGTTCTCGATGAACACTGAAGCTTTCTTT
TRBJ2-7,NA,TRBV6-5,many,CASSYSEGTREQYF,TGTGCCAGCAGTTACTCGGAGGGGACGCGGGAGCAGTACTTC
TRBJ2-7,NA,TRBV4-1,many,CASSQVPRGPYEQYF,TGCGCCAGCAGCCAAGTTCCGCGGGGGCCCTACGAGCAGTACTTC
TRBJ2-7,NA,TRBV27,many,CASSLFGPGPYEQYF,TGTGCCAGCAGTTTATTCGGTCCAGGGCCCTACGAGCAGTACTTC
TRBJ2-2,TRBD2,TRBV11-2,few,CASSGRLAGVSGELFF,TGTGCCAGCAGCGGAAGACTAGCGGGAGTTTCCGGGGAGCTGTTTTTT
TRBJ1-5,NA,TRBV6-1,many,CASSEVSGSQPQHF,TGTGCCAGCAGTGAGGTGTCAGGGTCACAGCCCCAGCATTTT
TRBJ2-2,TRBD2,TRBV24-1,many,CATSSSGLADTGELFF,TGTGCCACCAGTTCGTCGGGACTAGCAGACACCGGGGAGCTGTTTTTT
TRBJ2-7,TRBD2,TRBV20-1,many,CSARESREGYEQYF,TGCAGTGCTAGAGAATCGCGGGAGGGCTACGAGCAGTACTTC
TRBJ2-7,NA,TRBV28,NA,CASSLGETAEQYF,TGTGCCAGCAGTTTAGGGGAAACGGCCGAGCAGTACTTC
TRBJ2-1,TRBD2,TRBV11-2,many,CASSFSIAGGSKNEQFF,TGTGCCAGCAGCTTCTCGATAGCGGGAGGCTCCAAAAATGAGCAGTTCTTC
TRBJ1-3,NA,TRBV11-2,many,CASSLEGVGNTIYF,TGTGCCAGCAGCTTGGAAGGGGTTGGAAACACCATATATTTT
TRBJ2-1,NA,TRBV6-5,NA,CAGKGWVNGQFF,TGTGCCGGCAAAGGTTGGGTGAATGGGCAGTTCTTC
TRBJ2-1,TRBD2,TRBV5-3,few,CASSTHPGTSGRWGVSYNEQFF,TGTGCCAGCAGCACACATCCCGGGACTAGCGGGAGGTGGGGGGTCTCCTACAATGAGCAGTTCTTC
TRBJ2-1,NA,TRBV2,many,CASRALVEGDNEQFF,TGTGCCAGCAGAGCTCTAGTAGAGGGTGACAATGAGCAGTTCTTC
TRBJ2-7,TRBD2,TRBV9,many,CASSGTSGSSYEQYF,TGTGCCAGCAGCGGTACTAGCGGTAGCTCCTACGAGCAGTACTTC
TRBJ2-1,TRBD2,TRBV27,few,CASSLSSGRADEQFF,TGTGCCAGCAGTTTATCTAGCGGGAGGGCCGATGAGCAGTTCTTC
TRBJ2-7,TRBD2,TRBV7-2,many,CASSHQTSGSYEQYF,TGTGCCAGCAGCCACCAGACTAGCGGGAGTTACGAGCAGTACTTC
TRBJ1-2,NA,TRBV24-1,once,CATSDVNREGLYGYTF,TGTGCCACCAGTGATGTTAACAGGGAAGGCTTATATGGCTACACCTTC
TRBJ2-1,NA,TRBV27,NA,CASSLIGRTEQFF,TGTGCCAGCAGTTTAATTGGGCGGACCGAGCAGTTCTTC
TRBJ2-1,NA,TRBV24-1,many,CATSDLPGKHYNEQFF,TGTGCCACCAGTGATTTGCCAGGCAAACACTACAATGAGCAGTTCTTC
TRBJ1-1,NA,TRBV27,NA,CASSLVFGLNTEAFF,TGTGCCAGCAGTTTGGTTTTTGGGTTGAACACTGAAGCTTTCTTT
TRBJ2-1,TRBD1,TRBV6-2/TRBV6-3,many,CASKLPGTGINNEQFF,TGTGCCAGCAAACTACCGGGGACAGGGATAAACAATGAGCAGTTCTTC
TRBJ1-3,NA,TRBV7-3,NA,CASSLMAGNENTIYF,TGTGCCAGCAGCTTAATGGCCGGGAACGAAAACACCATATATTTT
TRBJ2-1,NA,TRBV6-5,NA,CASSYSSPGEQFF,TGTGCCAGCAGTTACTCATCTCCGGGGGAGCAGTTCTTC
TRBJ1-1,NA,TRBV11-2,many,CASSPQGARTEAFF,TGTGCCAGCAGCCCCCAGGGAGCGCGCACTGAAGCTTTCTTT
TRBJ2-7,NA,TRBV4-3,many,CASSQFETVGEQYF,TGCGCCAGCAGCCAGTTCGAGACAGTAGGCGAGCAGTACTTC
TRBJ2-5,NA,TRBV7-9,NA,CAAPPLNGTQETQYF,TGTGCCGCCCCTCCGTTGAATGGTACGCAAGAGACCCAGTACTTC
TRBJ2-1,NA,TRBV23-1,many,CASSQSQGNEQFF,TGCGCCAGCAGTCAATCCCAGGGGAATGAGCAGTTCTTC
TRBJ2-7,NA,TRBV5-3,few,CASRSDSSYEQYF,TGTGCCAGCAGGTCCGACAGCTCCTACGAGCAGTACTTC
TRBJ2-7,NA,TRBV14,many,CASSRTGTYPYEQYF,TGTGCCAGCAGCCGGACCGGGACGTACCCCTACGAGCAGTACTTC
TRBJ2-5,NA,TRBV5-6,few,CASSLSGFETQYF,TGTGCCAGCAGCTTAAGTGGGTTTGAGACCCAGTACTTC
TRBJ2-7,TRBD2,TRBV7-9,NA,CASSLLSGRTYEQYF,TGTGCCAGCAGCTTATTAAGCGGGAGGACTTACGAGCAGTACTTC
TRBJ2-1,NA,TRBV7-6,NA,CASSVGTYNEQFF,TGTGCCAGCAGCGTAGGAACCTACAATGAGCAGTTCTTC
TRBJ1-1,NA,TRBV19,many,CASSIVDLNTEAFF,TGTGCCAGTAGTATAGTCGACCTGAACACTGAAGCTTTCTTT
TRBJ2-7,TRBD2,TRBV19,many,CASSATSVEQYF,TGTGCCAGTAGTGCTACTAGCGTTGAGCAGTACTTC
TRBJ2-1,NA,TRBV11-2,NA,CASSLVTTAQFF,TGTGCCAGCAGCTTAGTAACTACAGCGCAGTTCTTC
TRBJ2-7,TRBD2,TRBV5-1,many,CASSLTSGIEVTYEQYF,TGCGCCAGCAGCTTGACTAGCGGGATCGAGGTAACCTACGAGCAGTACTTC
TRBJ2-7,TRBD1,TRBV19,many,CASSIGSQGAYEQYF,TGTGCCAGTAGTATAGGTAGCCAGGGGGCCTACGAGCAGTACTTC
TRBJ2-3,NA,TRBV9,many,CASSVVGLTDTQYF,TGTGCCAGCAGCGTAGTAGGTCTCACAGATACGCAGTATTTT
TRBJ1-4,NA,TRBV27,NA,CASSSPNEKLFF,TGTGCCAGCAGTTCCCCTAATGAAAAACTGTTTTTT
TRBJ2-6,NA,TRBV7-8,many,CASSWGSGANVLTF,TGTGCCAGCAGCTGGGGATCTGGGGCCAACGTCCTGACTTTC
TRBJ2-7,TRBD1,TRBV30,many,CAWMSTGQGANEQYF,TGTGCCTGGATGTCGACGGGACAGGGGGCCAACGAGCAGTACTTC